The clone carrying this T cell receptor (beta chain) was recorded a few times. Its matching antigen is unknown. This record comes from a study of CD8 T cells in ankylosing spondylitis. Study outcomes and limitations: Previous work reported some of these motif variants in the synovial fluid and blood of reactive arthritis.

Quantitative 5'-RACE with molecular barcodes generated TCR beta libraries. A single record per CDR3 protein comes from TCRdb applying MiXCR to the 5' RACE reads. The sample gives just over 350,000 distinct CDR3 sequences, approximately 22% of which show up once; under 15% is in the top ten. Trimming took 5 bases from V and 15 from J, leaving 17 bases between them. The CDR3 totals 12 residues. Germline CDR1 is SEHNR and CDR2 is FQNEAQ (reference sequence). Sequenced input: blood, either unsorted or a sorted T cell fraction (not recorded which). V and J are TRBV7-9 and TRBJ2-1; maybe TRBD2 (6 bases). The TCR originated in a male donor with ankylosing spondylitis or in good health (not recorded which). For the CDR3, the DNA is TGTGCCAGCAGCCCCGCATACGGGGGTTGGTTCTTC. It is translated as CASSPAYGGWFF.